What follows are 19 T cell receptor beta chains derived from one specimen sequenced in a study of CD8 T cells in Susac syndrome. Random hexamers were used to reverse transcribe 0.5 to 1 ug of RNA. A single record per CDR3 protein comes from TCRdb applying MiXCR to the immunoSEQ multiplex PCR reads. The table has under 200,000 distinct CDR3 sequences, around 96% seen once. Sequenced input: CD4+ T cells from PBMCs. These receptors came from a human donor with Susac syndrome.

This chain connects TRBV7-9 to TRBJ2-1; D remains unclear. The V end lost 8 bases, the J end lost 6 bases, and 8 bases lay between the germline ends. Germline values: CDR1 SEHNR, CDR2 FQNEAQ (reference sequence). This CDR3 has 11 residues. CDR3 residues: CASPVRNEQFF. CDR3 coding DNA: TGTGCCAGCCCAGTCCGCAATGAGCAGTTCTTC.

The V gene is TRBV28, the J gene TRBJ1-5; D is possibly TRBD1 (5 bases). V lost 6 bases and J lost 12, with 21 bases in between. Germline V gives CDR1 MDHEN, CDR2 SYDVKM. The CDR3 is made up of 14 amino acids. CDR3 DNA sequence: TGTGCCAGCAGCGGAGGGGCCGTCCAAAGGGTCCAGCATTTT. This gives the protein CASSGGAVQRVQHF.

For the CDR3, the DNA is TGTGCCAGCAGCGTAGGACTAGCGGGCGGCACAGATACGCAGTATTTT. Its translation: CASSVGLAGGTDTQYF. The chain recombines TRBV28 with TRBJ2-3; 11 bases fit TRBD2. J was trimmed by 1 base and V by 6 bases; bases with no gene match: 6. CDR1 MDHEN and CDR2 SYDVKM come from the germline V gene. The CDR3 sequence is 16 residues long.

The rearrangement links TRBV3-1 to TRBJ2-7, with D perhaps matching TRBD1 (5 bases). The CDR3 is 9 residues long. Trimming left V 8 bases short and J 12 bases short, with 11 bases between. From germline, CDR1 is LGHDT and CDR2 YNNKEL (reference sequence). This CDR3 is CASVQGLYV. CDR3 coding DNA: TGTGCCAGCGTCCAGGGTCTGTACGTC.

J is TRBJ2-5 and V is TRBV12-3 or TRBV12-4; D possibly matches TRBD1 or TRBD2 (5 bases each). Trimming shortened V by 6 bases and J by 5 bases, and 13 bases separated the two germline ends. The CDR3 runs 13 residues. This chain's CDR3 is CASRSPWGETQYF. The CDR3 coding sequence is TGTGCCAGCAGGTCCCCCTGGGGGGAGACCCAGTACTTC.

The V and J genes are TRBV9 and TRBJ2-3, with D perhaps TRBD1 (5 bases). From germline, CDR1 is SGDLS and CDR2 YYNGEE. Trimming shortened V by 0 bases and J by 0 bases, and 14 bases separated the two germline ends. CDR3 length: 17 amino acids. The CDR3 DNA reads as TGTGCCAGCAGCGTAGCAGGGAACACCCTTAGCACAGATACGCAGTATTTT. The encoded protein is CASSVAGNTLSTDTQYF.

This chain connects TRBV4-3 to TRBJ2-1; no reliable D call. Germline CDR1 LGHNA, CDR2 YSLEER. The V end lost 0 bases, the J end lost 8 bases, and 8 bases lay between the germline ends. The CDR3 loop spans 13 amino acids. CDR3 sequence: CASSQEIADEQFF. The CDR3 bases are TGCGCCAGCAGCCAAGAGATTGCGGATGAGCAGTTCTTC.

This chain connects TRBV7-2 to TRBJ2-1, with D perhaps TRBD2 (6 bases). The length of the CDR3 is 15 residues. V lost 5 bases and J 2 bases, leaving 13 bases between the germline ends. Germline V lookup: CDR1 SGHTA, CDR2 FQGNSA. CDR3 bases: TGTGCCAGCAGCCCGACTGGGGAGGCCTACAATGAGCAGTTCTTC. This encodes CASSPTGEAYNEQFF.

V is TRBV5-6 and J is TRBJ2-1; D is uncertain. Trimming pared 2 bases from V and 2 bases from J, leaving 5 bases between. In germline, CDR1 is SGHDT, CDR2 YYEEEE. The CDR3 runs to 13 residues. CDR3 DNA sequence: TGTGCCAGCAGCTTAAGAACCTACAATGAGCAGTTCTTC. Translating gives CASSLRTYNEQFF.

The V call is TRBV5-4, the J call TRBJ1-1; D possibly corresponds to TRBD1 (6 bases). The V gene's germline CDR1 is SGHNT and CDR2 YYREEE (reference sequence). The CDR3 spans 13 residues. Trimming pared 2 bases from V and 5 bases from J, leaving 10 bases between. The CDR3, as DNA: TGTGCCAGCAGCTTACAGGGTTTAACTGAAGCTTTCTTT. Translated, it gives CASSLQGLTEAFF. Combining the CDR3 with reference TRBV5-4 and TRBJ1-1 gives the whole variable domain ETGVTQSPTHLIKTRGQQVTLRCSSQSGHNTVSWYQQALGQGPQFIFQYYREEENGRGNFPPRFSGLQFPNYSSELNVNALELDDSALYLCASSLQGLTEAFFGQGTRLTVV.

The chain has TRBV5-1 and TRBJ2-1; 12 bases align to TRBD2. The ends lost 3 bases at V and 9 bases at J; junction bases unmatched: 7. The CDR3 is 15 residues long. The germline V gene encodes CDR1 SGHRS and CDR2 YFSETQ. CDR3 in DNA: TGCGCCAGCAGCTCGAGGACTAGCGGGATGGGTGAGCAGTTCTTC. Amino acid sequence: CASSSRTSGMGEQFF. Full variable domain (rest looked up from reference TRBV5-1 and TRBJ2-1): KAGVTQTPRYLIKTRGQQVTLSCSPISGHRSVSWYQQTPGQGLQFLFEYFSETQRNKGNFPGRFSGRQFSNSRSEMNVSTLELGDSALYLCASSSRTSGMGEQFFGPGTRLTVL.

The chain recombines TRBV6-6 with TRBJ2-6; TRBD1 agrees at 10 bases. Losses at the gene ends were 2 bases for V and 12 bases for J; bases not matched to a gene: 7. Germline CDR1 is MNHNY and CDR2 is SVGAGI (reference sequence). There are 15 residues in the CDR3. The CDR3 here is CASSYRDRGRSVLTF. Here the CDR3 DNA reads TGTGCCAGCAGTTACCGGGACAGGGGTAGGAGCGTCCTGACTTTC.

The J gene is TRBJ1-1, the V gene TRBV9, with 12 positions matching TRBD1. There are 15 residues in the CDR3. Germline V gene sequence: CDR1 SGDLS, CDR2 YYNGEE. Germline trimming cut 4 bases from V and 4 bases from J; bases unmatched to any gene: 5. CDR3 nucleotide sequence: TGTGCCAGCAGCCTTGGGACAGGGGGCTTCACTGAAGCTTTCTTT. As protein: CASSLGTGGFTEAFF.

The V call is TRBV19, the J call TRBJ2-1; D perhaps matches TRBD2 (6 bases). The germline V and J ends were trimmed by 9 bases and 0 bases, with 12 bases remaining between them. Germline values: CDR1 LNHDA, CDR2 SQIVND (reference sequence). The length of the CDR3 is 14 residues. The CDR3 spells CASRETSSYNEQFF. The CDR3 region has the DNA TGTGCCAGCCGTGAGACTAGCTCCTACAATGAGCAGTTCTTC.

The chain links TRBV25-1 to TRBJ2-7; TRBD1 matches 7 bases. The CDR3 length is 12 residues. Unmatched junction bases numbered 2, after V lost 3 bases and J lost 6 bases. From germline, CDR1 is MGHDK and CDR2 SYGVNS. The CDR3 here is CASSDRGCEQYV. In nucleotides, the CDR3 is TGTGCCAGCAGTGACAGGGGGTGCGAGCAGTACGTC.

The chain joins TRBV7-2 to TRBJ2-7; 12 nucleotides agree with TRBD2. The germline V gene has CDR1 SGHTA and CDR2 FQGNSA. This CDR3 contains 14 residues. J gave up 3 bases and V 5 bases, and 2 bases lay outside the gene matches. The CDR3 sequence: CASSVTSGSYEQYF. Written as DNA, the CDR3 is TGTGCCAGCAGCGTGACTAGCGGGAGCTACGAGCAGTACTTC.

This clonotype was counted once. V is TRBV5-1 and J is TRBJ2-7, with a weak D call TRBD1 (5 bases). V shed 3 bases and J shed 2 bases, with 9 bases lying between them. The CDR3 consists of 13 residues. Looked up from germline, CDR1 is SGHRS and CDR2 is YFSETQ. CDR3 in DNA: TGCGCCAGCAGCTCGGACATCACCTACGAGCAGTACTTC. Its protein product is CASSSDITYEQYF.

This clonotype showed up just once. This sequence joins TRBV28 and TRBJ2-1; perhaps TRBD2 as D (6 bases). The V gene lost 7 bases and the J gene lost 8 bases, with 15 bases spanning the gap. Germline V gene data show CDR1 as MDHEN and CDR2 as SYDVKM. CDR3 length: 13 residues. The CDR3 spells CASIPGVRDEQFF. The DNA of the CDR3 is TGTGCCAGCATCCCGGGGGTTCGGGATGAGCAGTTCTTC. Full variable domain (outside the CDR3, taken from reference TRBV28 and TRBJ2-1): DVKVTQSSRYLVKRTGEKVFLECVQDMDHENMFWYRQDPGLGLRLIYFSYDVKMKEKGDIPEGYSVSREKKERFSLILESASTNQTSMYLCASIPGVRDEQFFGPGTRLTVL.

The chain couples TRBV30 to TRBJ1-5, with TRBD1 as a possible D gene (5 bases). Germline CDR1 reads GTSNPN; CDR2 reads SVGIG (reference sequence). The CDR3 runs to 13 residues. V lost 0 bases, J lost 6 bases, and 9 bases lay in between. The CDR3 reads CAWSVGALQPQHF. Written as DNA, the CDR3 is TGTGCCTGGAGTGTAGGGGCGCTTCAGCCCCAGCATTTT.